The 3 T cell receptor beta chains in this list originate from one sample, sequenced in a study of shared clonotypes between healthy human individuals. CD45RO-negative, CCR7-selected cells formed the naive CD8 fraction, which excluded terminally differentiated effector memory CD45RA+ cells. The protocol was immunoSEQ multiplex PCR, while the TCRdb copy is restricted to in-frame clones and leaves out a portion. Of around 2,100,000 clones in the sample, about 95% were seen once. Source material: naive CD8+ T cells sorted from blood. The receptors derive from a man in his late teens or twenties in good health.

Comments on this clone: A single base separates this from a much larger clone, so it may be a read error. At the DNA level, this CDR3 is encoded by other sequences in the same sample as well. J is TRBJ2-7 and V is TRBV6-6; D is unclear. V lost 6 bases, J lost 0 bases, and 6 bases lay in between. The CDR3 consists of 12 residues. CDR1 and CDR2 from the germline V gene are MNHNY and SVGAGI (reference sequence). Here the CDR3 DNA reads TGTGCCAGCAGCTTAGGCTCCTACGAGCAGTACTTC. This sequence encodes CASSLGSYEQYF.

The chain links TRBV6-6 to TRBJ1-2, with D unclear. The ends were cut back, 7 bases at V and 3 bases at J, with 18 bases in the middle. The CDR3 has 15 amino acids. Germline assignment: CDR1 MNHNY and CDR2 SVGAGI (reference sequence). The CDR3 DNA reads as TGTGCCAGCATGGGTTCCCACCTGGAAGACTATGGCTACACCTTC. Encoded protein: CASMGSHLEDYGYTF.

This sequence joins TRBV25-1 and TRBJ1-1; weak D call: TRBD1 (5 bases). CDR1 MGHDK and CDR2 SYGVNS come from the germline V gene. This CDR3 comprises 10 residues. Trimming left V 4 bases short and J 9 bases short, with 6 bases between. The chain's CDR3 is CASSGDQAFF. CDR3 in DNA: TGTGCCAGCAGTGGGGACCAAGCTTTCTTT.